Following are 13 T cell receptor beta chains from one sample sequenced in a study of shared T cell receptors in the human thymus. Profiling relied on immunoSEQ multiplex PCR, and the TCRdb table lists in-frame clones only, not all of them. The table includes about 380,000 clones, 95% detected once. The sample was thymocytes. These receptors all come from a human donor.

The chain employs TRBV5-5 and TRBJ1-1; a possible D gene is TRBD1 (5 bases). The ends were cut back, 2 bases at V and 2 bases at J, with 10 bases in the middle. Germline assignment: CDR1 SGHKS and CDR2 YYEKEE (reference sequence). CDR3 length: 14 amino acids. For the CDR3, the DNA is TGTGCCAGCAGCTTCGACAGATTAAACACTGAAGCTTTCTTT. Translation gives CASSFDRLNTEAFF.

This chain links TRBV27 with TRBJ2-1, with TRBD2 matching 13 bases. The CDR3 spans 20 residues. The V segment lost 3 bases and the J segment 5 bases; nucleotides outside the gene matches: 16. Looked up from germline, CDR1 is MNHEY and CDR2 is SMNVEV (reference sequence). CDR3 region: CASSLTRGLAGKIRDNEQFF. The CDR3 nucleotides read TGTGCCAGCAGTTTGACAAGGGGACTAGCGGGAAAGATCAGGGACAATGAGCAGTTCTTC.

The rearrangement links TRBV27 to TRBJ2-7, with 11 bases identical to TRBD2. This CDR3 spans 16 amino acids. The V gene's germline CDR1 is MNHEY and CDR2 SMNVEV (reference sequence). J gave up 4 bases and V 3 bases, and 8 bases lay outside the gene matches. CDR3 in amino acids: CASSFSLAGGTYEQYF. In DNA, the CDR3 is TGTGCCAGCAGTTTTAGCTTAGCGGGAGGGACTTACGAGCAGTACTTC.

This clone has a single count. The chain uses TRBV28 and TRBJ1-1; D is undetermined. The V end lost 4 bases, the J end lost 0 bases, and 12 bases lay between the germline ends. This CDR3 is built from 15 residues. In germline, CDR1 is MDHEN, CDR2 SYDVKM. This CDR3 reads CASSYRPLLNTEAFF. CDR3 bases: TGTGCCAGCAGTTATCGTCCCCTATTGAACACTGAAGCTTTCTTT.

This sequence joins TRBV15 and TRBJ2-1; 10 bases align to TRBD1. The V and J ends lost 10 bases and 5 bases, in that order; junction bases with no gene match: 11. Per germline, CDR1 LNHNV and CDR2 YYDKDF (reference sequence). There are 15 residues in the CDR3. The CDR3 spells CAIRSRDRGDNEQFF. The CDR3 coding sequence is TGTGCCATTCGCTCCCGGGACAGGGGCGACAATGAGCAGTTCTTC.

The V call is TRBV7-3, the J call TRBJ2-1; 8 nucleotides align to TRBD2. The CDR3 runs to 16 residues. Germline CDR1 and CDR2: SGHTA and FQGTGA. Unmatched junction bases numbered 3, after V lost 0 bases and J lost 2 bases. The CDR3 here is CASSLTKRETYNEQFF. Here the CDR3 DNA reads TGTGCCAGCAGCTTAACGAAGCGGGAGACCTACAATGAGCAGTTCTTC.

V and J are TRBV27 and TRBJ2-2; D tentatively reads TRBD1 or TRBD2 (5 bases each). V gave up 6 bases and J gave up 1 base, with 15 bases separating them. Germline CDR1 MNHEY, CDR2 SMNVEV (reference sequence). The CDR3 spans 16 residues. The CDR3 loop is CASRSFAGRNTGELFF. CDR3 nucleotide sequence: TGTGCCAGCAGATCCTTCGCAGGGAGGAACACCGGGGAGCTGTTTTTT.

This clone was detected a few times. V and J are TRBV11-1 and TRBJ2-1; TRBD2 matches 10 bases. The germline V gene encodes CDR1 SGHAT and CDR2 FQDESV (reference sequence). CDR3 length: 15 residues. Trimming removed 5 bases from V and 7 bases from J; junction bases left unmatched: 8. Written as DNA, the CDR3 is TGTGCCAGCAGCCTCGGACTAGCGGTTGGAAATGAGCAGTTCTTC. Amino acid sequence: CASSLGLAVGNEQFF.

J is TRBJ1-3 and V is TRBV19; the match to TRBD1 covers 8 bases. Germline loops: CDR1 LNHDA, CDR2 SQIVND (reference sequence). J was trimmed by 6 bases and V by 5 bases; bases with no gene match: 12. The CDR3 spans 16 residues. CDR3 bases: TGTGCCAGTAGTTTACGATCAGGGGGCGATGAAAACACCATATATTTT. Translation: CASSLRSGGDENTIYF. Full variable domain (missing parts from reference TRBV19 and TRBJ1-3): DGGITQSPKYLFRKEGQNVTLSCEQNLNHDAMYWYRQDPGQGLRLIYYSQIVNDFQKGDIAEGYSVSREKKESFPLTVTSAQKNPTAFYLCASSLRSGGDENTIYFGEGSWLTVV.

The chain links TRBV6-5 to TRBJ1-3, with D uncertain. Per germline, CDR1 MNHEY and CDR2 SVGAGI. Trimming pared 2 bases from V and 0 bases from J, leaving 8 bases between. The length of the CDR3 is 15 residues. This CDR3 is CASSYRANSGNTIYF. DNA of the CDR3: TGTGCCAGCAGTTACCGGGCAAACTCTGGAAACACCATATATTTT.

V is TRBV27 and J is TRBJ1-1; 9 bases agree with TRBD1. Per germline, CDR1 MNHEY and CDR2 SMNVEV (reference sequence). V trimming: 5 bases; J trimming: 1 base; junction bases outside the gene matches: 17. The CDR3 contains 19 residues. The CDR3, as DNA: TGTGCCAGCAGTCCTAGGACAGGGGAAGGCGTTAGTAGGAACACTGAAGCTTTCTTT. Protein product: CASSPRTGEGVSRNTEAFF.

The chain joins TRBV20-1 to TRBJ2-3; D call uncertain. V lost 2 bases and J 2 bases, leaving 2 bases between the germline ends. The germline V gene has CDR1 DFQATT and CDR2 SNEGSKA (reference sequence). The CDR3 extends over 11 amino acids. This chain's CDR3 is CSARTTDTQYF. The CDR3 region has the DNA TGCAGTGCTAGAACCACAGATACGCAGTATTTT.

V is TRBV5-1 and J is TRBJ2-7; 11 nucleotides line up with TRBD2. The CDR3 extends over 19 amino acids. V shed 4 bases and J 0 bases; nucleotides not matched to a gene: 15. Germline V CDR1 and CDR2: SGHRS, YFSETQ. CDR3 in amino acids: CASSPGGPPGLADSYEQYF. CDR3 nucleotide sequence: TGCGCCAGCAGCCCCGGGGGTCCACCGGGACTAGCGGACTCCTACGAGCAGTACTTC.